These 5 T cell receptor beta chains originate from one sample sequenced in a study of type 1 regulatory T cells. TCRdb passed the reads through MiXCR, listing each CDR3 protein once. The repertoire holds some 89,000 distinct CDR3 sequences, roughly 28% seen once, with 2% to 2.5% in the top ten. Sequenced: CD4+ T cells, either the whole sample or a sorted fraction (not recorded which). Receptors were obtained from a human donor in good health.

The chain joins TRBV7-8 to TRBJ2-7, with TRBD1 matching 8 bases. This CDR3 has 15 residues. Per germline, CDR1 SGHVS and CDR2 FQNEAQ. The ends lost 0 bases at V and 5 bases at J; junction bases unmatched: 6. CDR3 sequence (DNA): TGTGCCAGCAGCTTAGCCTTTCTGACAGGGGACGAGCAGTACTTC. Protein product: CASSLAFLTGDEQYF.

The chain combines TRBV20-1 with TRBJ2-1, with TRBD2 identical over 7 bases. Germline trimming cut 3 bases from V and 8 bases from J; bases unmatched to any gene: 7. The CDR3 covers 13 residues. Germline V gene lookup returns CDR1 DFQATT and CDR2 SNEGSKA (reference sequence). CDR3 nucleotides: TGCAGTGCTAGTCGCGGGAGTGTAGATGAGCAGTTCTTC. This encodes CSASRGSVDEQFF.

As to this clonotype: The junction shows a germline mismatch at one end, possibly a read error. This chain uses TRBV7-9 with TRBJ2-1, with D maybe TRBD2 (5 bases). The CDR3 has 13 amino acids. CDR1 and CDR2 (germline): SEHNR, FQNEAQ (reference sequence). The CDR3 loop reads CASSFRGRDEQFF. The CDR3 DNA is TGTGCCAGCAGCTTTCGGGGTAGGGATGAACAGTTCTTC.

V and J are TRBV5-1 and TRBJ2-3; D call uncertain. This CDR3 has 15 residues. Trimming removed 4 bases from V and 0 bases from J, with 12 bases in between. The germline CDR1 and CDR2 sequences are SGHRS and YFSETQ. This chain's CDR3 is CASSIWAESTDTQYF. CDR3 bases: TGCGCCAGCAGCATTTGGGCGGAGAGCACAGATACGCAGTATTTT. The entire variable domain, with the rest obtained from reference TRBV5-1 and TRBJ2-3, is as follows: KAGVTQTPRYLIKTRGQQVTLSCSPISGHRSVSWYQQTPGQGLQFLFEYFSETQRNKGNFPGRFSGRQFSNSRSEMNVSTLELGDSALYLCASSIWAESTDTQYFGPGTRLTVL.

As regards this clonotype: One end of the junction fails to match germline, which may point to a read error. The genes are TRBV3-1 and TRBJ2-2; the D gene is possibly TRBD2 (6 bases). The CDR3 sequence is 14 residues long. Per germline, CDR1 LGHDT and CDR2 YNNKEL (reference sequence). The CDR3 is CASSQDLSTGGLFF. In nucleotides, the CDR3 is TGTGCCAGCAGCCAAGATCTTAGCACCGGGGGGCTGTTTTTT.